These 2 T cell receptor beta chains were all obtained from the same sample, sequenced in a study of CD8 T cells in ankylosing spondylitis. TCRdb reprocessed the 5' RACE reads via MiXCR and lists one record per CDR3 protein. The repertoire has some 38,000 distinct CDR3 sequences, approximately 3% of them found once; the top ten carry about 2.8%. Sample: blood, either unsorted or a sorted T cell fraction (not recorded which). These receptor sequences come from a male donor with ankylosing spondylitis or in good health (not recorded which).

This clonotype ranks as medium-sized (0.01 to 0.1%). This chain connects TRBV9 to TRBJ2-2, with D possibly TRBD2 on 5 matching bases. The CDR3 has 15 residues. Trimming removed 1 base from V and 6 bases from J, with 13 bases in between. The V gene's germline CDR1 is SGDLS and CDR2 YYNGEE. The CDR3 is CASSVSVAGAGELFF. CDR3 coding DNA: TGTGCCAGCAGCGTATCCGTGGCGGGCGCCGGGGAGCTGTTTTTT. Based on the CDR3 plus reference TRBV9 and TRBJ2-2, the full variable domain is DSGVTQTPKHLITATGQRVTLRCSPRSGDLSVYWYQQSLDQGLQFLIQYYNGEERAKGNILERFSAQQFPDLHSELNLSSLELGDSALYFCASSVSVAGAGELFFGEGSRLTVL.

This clonotype was seen many times. This chain uses TRBV9 with TRBJ2-2, with 8 bases fitting TRBD2. Germline V gene lookup returns CDR1 SGDLS and CDR2 YYNGEE. V lost 0 bases and J lost 4; bases outside the gene matches: 5. This CDR3 spans 16 amino acids. CDR3 DNA: TGTGCCAGCAGCGTAGCTGGGACTAGTGTCACCGGGGAGCTGTTTTTT. This gives the protein CASSVAGTSVTGELFF.